The 13 T cell receptor beta chains given below trace back to one sample, sequenced in a study of siplizumab effects on memory and regulatory T cells. The data were produced by immunoSEQ multiplex PCR, yet TCRdb's version contains in-frame clones alone and is incomplete. The repertoire holds over 100,000 clones, with roughly 92% as singletons. The sequencing sample was made of Tregs sorted from blood. Receptors were obtained from a human donor in good health.

On this clone itself: Lacking the conserved final phenylalanine or tryptophan, this CDR3 likely reflects a read error. The chain has TRBV6-1 and TRBJ1-2; TRBD1 agrees at 9 bases. This CDR3 spans 19 amino acids. V lost 1 base, J lost 7 bases, and 19 bases stayed unmatched. Germline V gives CDR1 MNHNS, CDR2 SASEGT. The CDR3 DNA is TGTGCCAGCAGTGAAGTGGATCCCGGGACAGGGACCCAGGGGTTTGGCTACACCCTC. It yields the protein CASSEVDPGTGTQGFGYTL.

This clone was seen more than once but under ten times. This chain connects TRBV25-1 to TRBJ2-1; D gene uncertain. The V gene lost 3 bases and the J gene lost 10 bases, with 7 bases spanning the gap. Germline V gene lookup returns CDR1 MGHDK and CDR2 SYGVNS. The CDR3 has 11 amino acids. The CDR3 DNA reads as TGTGCCAGCAGTGAGGTATGGGAGCAGTTCTTC. This translates into CASSEVWEQFF.

The chain has TRBV6-6 and TRBJ2-1; 12 nucleotides agree with TRBD1. In germline, CDR1 is MNHNY, CDR2 SVGAGI (reference sequence). The length of the CDR3 is 15 residues. The ends lost 5 bases at V and 6 bases at J; junction bases unmatched: 5. The CDR3 nucleotides read TGTGCCAGCAGTACCGGGACAGGGGGCTCCAATGAGCAGTTCTTC. Protein: CASSTGTGGSNEQFF.

The V gene is TRBV27, the J gene TRBJ1-1; D is possibly TRBD1 (5 bases). Germline lookup yields CDR1 MNHEY and CDR2 SMNVEV (reference sequence). Trimming removed 0 bases at V and 1 base at J, with 12 bases between. The CDR3 consists of 16 residues. In nucleotides, the CDR3 is TGTGCCAGCAGTTTATCACTCGGACACAGGAACACTGAAGCTTTCTTT. Residues: CASSLSLGHRNTEAFF.

The genes are TRBV7-3 and TRBJ1-1; D ambiguous. V was cut by 4 bases and J by 4 bases, with 10 bases left in between. This CDR3 has 13 amino acids. Germline V CDR1 and CDR2: SGHTA, FQGTGA. CDR3 bases: TGTGCCAGCAGCTCAGGATGGGGCACTGAAGCTTTCTTT. This translates into CASSSGWGTEAFF.

This rearrangement joins TRBV2 to TRBJ1-5; 7 nucleotides align to TRBD1. The CDR3 loop spans 14 amino acids. Germline values: CDR1 SNHLY, CDR2 FYNNEI. The J segment lost 7 bases and the V segment lost 6 bases, leaving 9 bases of the junction unmatched. CDR3 in DNA: TGTGCCAGCAGCTACGACAGGGTCGGGCAGCCCCAGCATTTT. Protein sequence: CASSYDRVGQPQHF.

The V call is TRBV4-2, the J call TRBJ2-1; unclear D gene. The CDR3 totals 15 residues. Germline V gives CDR1 LGHNA, CDR2 YNFKEQ. Trimming stripped 0 bases from V and 4 bases from J, with 10 bases between. CDR3 DNA sequence: TGTGCCAGCAGCCAAGACACCGGAAAATACAATGAGCAGTTCTTC. Translated, it gives CASSQDTGKYNEQFF.

The V call is TRBV5-1, the J call TRBJ2-1, with 7 bases identical to TRBD2. This CDR3 is 15 amino acids long. The ends lost 3 bases at V and 0 bases at J; junction bases unmatched: 3. Germline CDR1 reads SGHRS; CDR2 reads YFSETQ. The CDR3 loop reads CASSWGGSSYNEQFF. DNA of the CDR3: TGCGCCAGCAGCTGGGGGGGAAGCTCCTACAATGAGCAGTTCTTC.

The V and J genes are TRBV6-1 and TRBJ2-5; the D gene is possibly TRBD2 (6 bases). CDR1 and CDR2 (germline): MNHNS, SASEGT. Trimming stripped 7 bases from V and 7 bases from J, with 13 bases between. The CDR3 sequence is 12 residues long. The CDR3 DNA follows: TGTGCCAGCAATCTGCGGGGATGGACCCAGTACTTC. Its translation: CASNLRGWTQYF.

This chain joins TRBV6-6 and TRBJ1-5; a possible D gene is TRBD1 (5 bases). In germline, CDR1 is MNHNY, CDR2 SVGAGI (reference sequence). V lost 0 bases and J lost 4, with 10 bases in between. The length of the CDR3 is 15 residues. In DNA form, the CDR3 reads TGTGCCAGCAGTTACTCGGTCGGGGGGAATCAGCCCCAGCATTTT. It translates to CASSYSVGGNQPQHF.

About this clone: Other DNA sequences in this sample translate to the same CDR3. V gene TRBV6-6 combines with J gene TRBJ2-7, with 7 bases aligning to TRBD1. Germline CDR1 reads MNHNY; CDR2 reads SVGAGI (reference sequence). V trimming: 6 bases; J trimming: 0 bases; junction bases outside the gene matches: 5. This CDR3 region has 14 residues. The CDR3 reads CASRRQGFSYEQYF. For the CDR3, the DNA is TGTGCCAGCAGACGACAGGGTTTCTCCTACGAGCAGTACTTC.

The V gene is TRBV14, the J gene TRBJ1-1; D not certain. Trimming shortened V by 2 bases and J by 5 bases, and 18 bases separated the two germline ends. The CDR3 totals 16 residues. The V gene's germline CDR1 is SGHDN and CDR2 FVKESK. The CDR3 DNA follows: TGTGCCAGCAGCCAAAGGGCACCCCCATCGAGGACTGAAGCTTTCTTT. This translates into CASSQRAPPSRTEAFF.

The CDR3 loop reads CASSYDRVSSTIYF. CDR3 bases: TGTGCCAGCAGTTACGACAGGGTTTCCTCCACCATATATTTT. The chain links TRBV6-5 to TRBJ1-3; 7 bases line up with TRBD1. The germline V gene has CDR1 MNHEY and CDR2 SVGAGI. After removal of 2 bases from V and 9 bases from J, the junction contained 7 bases not matched to a gene. The CDR3 is 14 amino acids.